The clone carrying this T cell receptor beta chain was seen only a few times. Its antigen remains unknown. The germline V gene has CDR1 SGHVS and CDR2 FQNEAQ. V shed 1 base and J shed 1 base, with 13 bases lying between them. This CDR3 comprises 16 residues. This sample is drawn from a study of beta chain features in type 1 diabetes. Study-level results: Within each of all four CD4+ subsets, Type 1 diabetes patients had TCRB CDR3s that were moderately but significantly shorter.

TCRB transcripts that were expressed got sequenced, as all of the isolated RNA had been reverse transcribed. TCRdb keeps only in-frame clones here, not all; method: immunoSEQ multiplex PCR. Among approximately 240,000 clones listed, 16% were seen once. Material: naive CD4+ T cells from blood. The genes are TRBV7-8 and TRBJ1-1; unclear D gene. The clonotype comes from a man aged 30 to 39 with type 1 diabetes. CDR3 region: CASSLGSAASNTEAFF. CDR3 DNA: TGTGCCAGCAGCTTAGGTTCTGCAGCTTCGAACACTGAAGCTTTCTTT.